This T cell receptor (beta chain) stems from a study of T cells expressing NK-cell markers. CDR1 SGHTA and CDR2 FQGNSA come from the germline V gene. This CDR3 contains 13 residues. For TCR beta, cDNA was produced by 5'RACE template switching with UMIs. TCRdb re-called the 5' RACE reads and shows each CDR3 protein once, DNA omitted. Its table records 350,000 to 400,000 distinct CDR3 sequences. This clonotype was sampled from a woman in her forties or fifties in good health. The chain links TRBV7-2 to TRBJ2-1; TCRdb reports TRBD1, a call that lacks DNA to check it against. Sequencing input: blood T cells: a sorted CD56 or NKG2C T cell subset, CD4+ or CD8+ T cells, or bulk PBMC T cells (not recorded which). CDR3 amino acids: CASSLGVRAKQFF.